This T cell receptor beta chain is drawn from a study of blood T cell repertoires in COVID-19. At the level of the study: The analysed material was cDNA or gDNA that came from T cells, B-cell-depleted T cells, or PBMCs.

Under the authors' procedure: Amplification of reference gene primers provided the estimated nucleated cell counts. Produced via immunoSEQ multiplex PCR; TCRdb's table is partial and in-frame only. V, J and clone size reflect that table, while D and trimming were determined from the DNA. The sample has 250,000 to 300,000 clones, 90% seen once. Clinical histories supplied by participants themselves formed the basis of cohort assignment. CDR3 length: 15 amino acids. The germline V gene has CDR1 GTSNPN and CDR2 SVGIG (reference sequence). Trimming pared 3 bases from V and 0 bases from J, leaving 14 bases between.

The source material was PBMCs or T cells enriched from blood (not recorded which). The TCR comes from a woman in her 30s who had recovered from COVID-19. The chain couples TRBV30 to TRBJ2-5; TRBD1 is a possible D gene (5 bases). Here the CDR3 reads CAWSAGQSYQETQYF. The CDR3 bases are TGTGCCTGGAGCGCCGGACAATCGTACCAAGAGACCCAGTACTTC.